These T cell receptor beta chains were read from a single sample in a study of long-term antiretroviral therapy in people with HIV. The method was immunoSEQ multiplex PCR; TCRdb's version includes in-frame clones alone and lacks a portion of them. The profile shows tens of thousands of clones, 70% to 90% of them singletons. Sequencing used unsorted PBMCs, obtained roughly 2.9 years before starting antiretroviral therapy. Every receptor here comes from a woman aged 25 to 39 with HIV. Both conserved end residues are part of each CDR3. D genes are given only for firm matches. Not all rows give a size; the values are once, few, many and, for expanded clones, a class.

V gene	clone size	D gene	J gene	CDR3 DNA	CDR3 protein
TRBV7-9	few	TRBD1	TRBJ1-1	TGTGCCAGCATCGACAAGGACAGGATTCAGTCCTCTGAAGCTTTCTTT	CASIDKDRIQSSEAFF
TRBV5-4	few	TRBD1	TRBJ1-2	TGTGCCAGCAGCACCGACGGACAGGTCGATGGCTACACCTTC	CASSTDGQVDGYTF
TRBV29-1	-	TRBD1	TRBJ1-5	TGCAGCGTTGGGACAGGGAGCAATCAGCCCCAGCATTTT	CSVGTGSNQPQHF
TRBV4-1	once	-	TRBJ2-1	TGCGCCAGCAGCCAAGATGCTGGACAGCACAATGAGCAGTTCTTC	CASSQDAGQHNEQFF
TRBV30	-	TRBD1	TRBJ2-7	TGTGCCTGGAGCACAGGGACAGTTGGAACCTACGAGCAGTACTTC	CAWSTGTVGTYEQYF
TRBV11-3	-	-	TRBJ2-5	TGTGCCAGCAGCCAAGGGTCCCGAGGAGGTGGAGAGACCCAGTACTTC	CASSQGSRGGGETQYF
TRBV11-3	-	-	TRBJ1-1	TGTGCCAGCAGCTTAGGAGACACTGAAGCTTTCTTT	CASSLGDTEAFF
TRBV29-1	-	-	TRBJ2-2	TGCAGCGTTCCAGGGGTTAGTGGCACCGGGGAGCTGTTTTTT	CSVPGVSGTGELFF
TRBV13	-	-	TRBJ1-2	TGTGCCAGCCCTAATGGGAGCTATGGCTACACCTTC	CASPNGSYGYTF
TRBV29-1	-	-	TRBJ1-1	TGCAGCGTTGATAAGGGACCGAACACTGAAGCTTTCTTT	CSVDKGPNTEAFF
TRBV6-5	-	TRBD1	TRBJ2-7	TGTGCCAGCAGTTATTCTTACAGGGGCTACGAGCAGTACTTC	CASSYSYRGYEQYF
TRBV6-1	-	-	TRBJ2-5	TGTGCCAGCAGCCTATACTCACAGGGTCCGGAGACCCAGTACTTC	CASSLYSQGPETQYF
TRBV19	-	-	TRBJ1-6	TGTGCCAGTACGGTGAGCTCCTATAATTCACCCCTCCACTTT	CASTVSSYNSPLHF
TRBV5-1	-	TRBD2	TRBJ2-7	TGCGCCAGCAGCGTCGGCGGGGGGGGCAACGAGCAGTACTTC	CASSVGGGGNEQYF